The 6 T cell receptor beta chains below come from one sample, sequenced in a study of T cells in Graves' hyperthyroidism and ophthalmopathy (dated by TCRdb to between 2017 and 2020). Receptors were amplified or captured by multiplex PCR. Sequencing used an Illumina HiSeq 2000. TCR beta CDR3 regions were amplified from RNA transcripts. For the first round of RT-PCR on the TCR CDR3, the HTBI primer set was used together with the Qiagen OneStep RT-PCR kit. Using fastp trimming at Q25 and MiXCR clonotype assembly, TCRdb reanalyzed the public sequencing data and kept in-frame beta chains. Under each unique CDR3 protein, matching rows form one entry showing the most common genes and DNA. The sample table records some 400,000 distinct CDR3 sequences; over 15% of these occur just once. The leading ten clones occupy 3.7% of the sample. The sequencing input was blood. These receptors were obtained from a woman aged 18-35 years with Graves' hyperthyroidism.

There are many counts of this clonotype. The chain is built from TRBV7-3 and TRBJ2-5; 8 bases are a match to TRBD2. This CDR3 has 14 amino acids. Germline lookup yields CDR1 SGHTA and CDR2 FQGTGA. J lost 5 bases, V lost 5 bases, and 7 bases had no gene match. The CDR3 nucleotides read TGTGCCAGCAGCCCGGGACTAGAGGATGAGACCCAGTACTTC. Its translation is CASSPGLEDETQYF.

There are many counts of this clonotype. The chain joins TRBV20-1 to TRBJ1-1, with TRBD1 matching over 11 bases. There are 18 residues in the CDR3. CDR1 and CDR2 (germline): DFQATT, SNEGSKA (reference sequence). The V and J ends lost 0 bases and 0 bases, in that order; junction bases with no gene match: 9. The CDR3 DNA reads as TGCAGTGCTAGAGATCGGCTTGGACAGGGGGCACTGAACACTGAAGCTTTCTTT. It specifies CSARDRLGQGALNTEAFF.

In this sample, this clonotype turned up many times. The V and J genes are TRBV27 and TRBJ1-1, with TRBD1 as a possible D gene (5 bases). This CDR3 has 14 residues. Per germline, CDR1 MNHEY and CDR2 SMNVEV (reference sequence). The V end lost 3 bases, the J end lost 2 bases, and 10 bases lay between the germline ends. DNA for the CDR3: TGTGCCAGCAGTTTCGAGGGGATCAACACTGAAGCTTTCTTT. Translated, it gives CASSFEGINTEAFF.

In this sample, this clonotype turned up many times. Here the CDR3 reads CASHAAGSFYEQYF. CDR3 sequence (DNA): TGTGCCAGTCACGCGGCAGGGTCCTTCTACGAGCAGTACTTC. The V gene is TRBV6-1, the J gene TRBJ2-7, with D possibly TRBD1 on 5 matching bases. This CDR3 spans 14 amino acids. Trimming cost V 9 bases and J 3 bases, with 18 bases left between them. Germline CDR1 reads MNHNS; CDR2 reads SASEGT.

This clonotype was found many times. The chain joins TRBV28 to TRBJ1-3; D not certain. This CDR3 spans 14 amino acids. CDR1 MDHEN and CDR2 SYDVKM come from the germline V gene. The V end was cut by 11 bases, the J end by 0 bases, with 14 bases between. CDR3 coding DNA: TGTGCCTCCAGGATTGGGAACTCTGGAAACACCATATATTTT. Its protein is CASRIGNSGNTIYF.

There are a few counts of this clonotype. The chain couples TRBV18 to TRBJ2-5; no clear D gene. The CDR3 totals 13 residues. Germline V gene lookup returns CDR1 KGHSH and CDR2 LQKENI. Deletions cut 2 bases from V and 3 bases from J, with 7 bases between. DNA of the CDR3: TGTGCCAGCTCACCAAGGTCCAAAGAGACCCAGTACTTC. Its translation: CASSPRSKETQYF.